This T cell receptor beta chain was captured by sequencing in a study of vaccination and CD4 T cells after COVID-19. For the study at large: Convalescent donors: six male, four female; seven Caucasian, two Asian, one multiracial, two Hispanic.

The sample's treatment: roughly 10-day PBMC culture with coronavirus spike peptide pools or control peptides (ViraFEST assay). Positive SARS-CoV-2 PCR tests in convalescent patients dated from March to December 2020, pre-Alpha, Beta and Delta. Sequenced with the Oncomine TCR Beta short-read assay was DNA taken from cultured CD4+ T cells. TCRdb redid the calling of the PCR reads with MiXCR, one entry per CDR3 protein. The sample contains several thousand distinct CDR3 sequences, 59% of which appear only once. The CDR3 is made up of 14 amino acids. Per the germline V gene, CDR1 is SGHRS and CDR2 is YFSETQ. The V and J ends lost 3 bases and 6 bases respectively, with 15 bases between them. As concerns this clonotype: What it binds is unknown.

The TCR was taken from a human donor who had recovered from COVID-19. The chain joins TRBV5-1 to TRBJ1-1; D unclear. The source material was CD4+ T cells from blood, cultured in vitro. The CDR3 region is CASSSSTGGAEAFF. The CDR3 bases are TGCGCCAGCAGCTCGTCGACGGGAGGAGCTGAAGCTTTCTTT.